One sample yielded the 30 T cell receptor beta chains listed below, sequenced in a study of beta chain features in type 1 diabetes. Investigators reverse transcribed all isolated RNA, so they sequenced expressed TCRB transcripts. Assay used: immunoSEQ multiplex PCR; TCRdb lists only in-frame clones, some missing. The sample holds about 59,000 clones, roughly 60% seen once. Material for sequencing was Tregs from blood. The source is a woman between 18 and 29 years old in good health.

This clone was seen a few times. The chain joins TRBV29-1 to TRBJ2-5; D is perhaps TRBD1 (6 bases). Germline V gives CDR1 SQVTM, CDR2 ANQGSEA. V was trimmed by 6 bases and J by 5 bases, leaving 16 bases between them. The CDR3 runs 13 residues. The CDR3 bases are TGCAGCGTCGCGAGGACAGATGGGGAGACCCAGTACTTC. Translation gives CSVARTDGETQYF.

This clone came up once. The chain is built from TRBV19 and TRBJ1-3; 7 positions agree with TRBD1. There are 14 residues in the CDR3. J gave up 4 bases and V 6 bases, and 6 bases lay outside the gene matches. CDR1 and CDR2 from the germline V gene are LNHDA and SQIVND (reference sequence). CDR3 region: CASSRGTDGNTIYF. In nucleotides, the CDR3 is TGTGCCAGTAGCAGGGGGACGGACGGAAACACCATATATTTT.

This clone was counted a few times. V and J are TRBV7-2 and TRBJ2-7; 15 bases align to TRBD2. The CDR3 contains 15 residues. V trimming: 4 bases; J trimming: 7 bases; junction bases outside the gene matches: 5. CDR1 and CDR2 (germline): SGHTA, FQGNSA. The CDR3 nucleotides read TGTGCCAGCAGCTCCGGACTAGCGGGAGGGCAGGAGCAGTACTTC. Translation: CASSSGLAGGQEQYF.

This chain links TRBV5-4 with TRBJ2-2, with unresolved D. Germline V gene sequence: CDR1 SGHNT, CDR2 YYREEE (reference sequence). Between the trimmed V and J ends, which lost 4 bases and 2 bases, there was a span of 3 bases. The CDR3 length is 12 residues. The CDR3 DNA reads as TGTGCCAGCAGCCTCAACACCGGGGAGCTGTTTTTT. Its translation: CASSLNTGELFF.

The J gene is TRBJ2-1, the V gene TRBV4-1, with no clear D. The CDR3 contains 15 residues. The ends were cut back, 3 bases at V and 1 base at J, with 10 bases in the middle. Germline loops: CDR1 MGHRA, CDR2 YSYEKL. Written as DNA, the CDR3 is TGCGCCAGCAGCCATCCCCGAGTTTCCTACAATGAGCAGTTCTTC. Translating it yields CASSHPRVSYNEQFF.

This clone has a handful of counts. The gene calls are TRBV6-6 and TRBJ2-5, with D tentatively TRBD1 (5 bases). The CDR3 covers 13 residues. Germline CDR1 reads MNHNY; CDR2 reads SVGAGI (reference sequence). Trimming took 6 bases from V and 0 from J, leaving 8 bases between them. This CDR3 is CASRSTDQETQYF. CDR3 in DNA: TGTGCCAGCAGATCGACAGACCAAGAGACCCAGTACTTC.

The J gene is TRBJ1-2, the V gene TRBV7-2; 8 bases map to TRBD1. Germline V gives CDR1 SGHTA, CDR2 FQGNSA. J was trimmed by 8 bases and V by 1 base; bases with no gene match: 3. This CDR3 has 13 residues. In DNA form, the CDR3 reads TGTGCCAGCAGCTTAGGCAGGGGGCGAGGCTACACCTTC. The encoded protein is CASSLGRGRGYTF.

The sample holds a few counts of this clone. The chain employs TRBV7-2 and TRBJ2-7; 7 nucleotides line up with TRBD1. This CDR3 comprises 15 residues. In germline, CDR1 is SGHTA, CDR2 FQGNSA. The junction had 7 bases not matched to a gene; V was cut back by 3 bases and J by 2 bases. The CDR3 DNA is TGTGCCAGCAGCTTGCAGCAGGGGGAAACCTACGAGCAGTACTTC. Translation gives CASSLQQGETYEQYF.

This clone has just a few counts. This chain links TRBV7-9 with TRBJ1-2, with 10 positions matching TRBD1. V gave up 0 bases and J gave up 0 bases; unmatched junction bases: 1. Germline lookup yields CDR1 SEHNR and CDR2 FQNEAQ (reference sequence). This CDR3 contains 16 residues. The CDR3 reads CASSLAGQGSNYGYTF. DNA for the CDR3: TGTGCCAGCAGCTTAGCGGGACAGGGGTCTAACTATGGCTACACCTTC.

The chain combines TRBV5-4 with TRBJ1-1; D remains unclear. Trimming removed 6 bases from V and 0 bases from J, with 12 bases in between. The CDR3 sequence is 14 residues long. Germline V CDR1 and CDR2: SGHNT, YYREEE (reference sequence). The CDR3 is CASNRREMNTEAFF. CDR3 DNA sequence: TGTGCCAGCAACAGACGTGAGATGAACACTGAAGCTTTCTTT.

The V and J genes are TRBV27 and TRBJ1-1; maybe TRBD1 (5 bases). In germline, CDR1 is MNHEY, CDR2 SMNVEV (reference sequence). V shed 3 bases and J shed 0 bases, with 11 bases lying between them. The CDR3 is 15 residues long. The CDR3 DNA sequence: TGTGCCAGCAGTTTTACAGGTATCATGAACACTGAAGCTTTCTTT. Amino acid sequence: CASSFTGIMNTEAFF.

V is TRBV5-4 and J is TRBJ1-2; D may be TRBD1 (6 bases). Germline values: CDR1 SGHNT, CDR2 YYREEE (reference sequence). Trimming shortened V by 0 bases and J by 4 bases, and 13 bases separated the two germline ends. The length of the CDR3 is 15 residues. DNA for the CDR3: TGTGCCAGCAGCTTGGAACAAGGGGGGGTCTATGGCTACACCTTC. It codes for CASSLEQGGVYGYTF.

This clone was counted only a few times. V is TRBV18 and J is TRBJ2-6; D gene uncertain. Germline V gene sequence: CDR1 KGHSH, CDR2 LQKENI. V was trimmed by 2 bases and J by 0 bases, leaving 5 bases between them. This CDR3 contains 15 residues. CDR3 nucleotides: TGTGCCAGCTCACCAGCGGTCTCTGGGGCCAACGTCCTGACTTTC. Residues: CASSPAVSGANVLTF.

V is TRBV6-5 and J is TRBJ1-3, with 7 bases matching TRBD1. V was pared by 2 bases and J by 2 bases, with 3 bases of the junction left unmatched. In germline, CDR1 is MNHEY, CDR2 SVGAGI. CDR3 size: 15 residues. The CDR3 DNA sequence: TGTGCCAGCAGTTACGACAGGGAGGCTGGAAACACCATATATTTT. Protein: CASSYDREAGNTIYF.

V usage is TRBV15 and J usage is TRBJ2-1; D unclear. The CDR3 contains 12 residues. From germline, CDR1 is LNHNV and CDR2 YYDKDF (reference sequence). Deletions cut 0 bases from V and 12 bases from J, with 9 bases between. CDR3 in amino acids: CATSRDRFWQFF. The CDR3 DNA reads as TGTGCCACCAGCAGAGATCGGTTTTGGCAGTTCTTC.

The V gene is TRBV6-5, the J gene TRBJ2-6, with TRBD1 matching 9 bases. Germline values: CDR1 MNHEY, CDR2 SVGAGI. With V trimmed by 6 bases and J by 4 bases, 4 bases remained unmatched. This CDR3 contains 15 residues. In nucleotides, the CDR3 is TGTGCCAGCAGCCGGGACAGGGTAGGGGCCAACGTCCTGACTTTC. Amino acid sequence: CASSRDRVGANVLTF.

The genes are TRBV2 and TRBJ2-5, with D unresolved. The DNA end is more similar to TRBJ2-7, so the J call may be wrong. The CDR3 is made up of 13 amino acids. CDR1 and CDR2 from the germline V gene are SNHLY and FYNNEI. The CDR3 region is CASSVDNSYEQYF. The CDR3, as DNA: TGTGCCAGCAGTGTTGACAACTCCTACGAGCAGTACTTC.

V and J are TRBV28 and TRBJ1-5, with D tentatively TRBD1 (5 bases). V lost 5 bases, J lost 3 bases, and 11 bases lay in between. The V gene's germline CDR1 is MDHEN and CDR2 SYDVKM. The CDR3 extends over 14 amino acids. CDR3 in amino acids: CASSRGGNNQPQHF. The CDR3 DNA follows: TGTGCCAGCAGTCGCGGGGGGAACAATCAGCCCCAGCATTTT.

CDR3 protein: CASRRLAGAYEQYF. The CDR3, as DNA: TGCGCCAGCAGACGACTAGCGGGAGCCTACGAGCAGTACTTC. This chain joins TRBV5-1 and TRBJ2-7; TRBD2 matches 12 bases. The CDR3 spans 14 residues. V lost 5 bases and J lost 2; bases outside the gene matches: 2. Germline V gives CDR1 SGHRS, CDR2 YFSETQ.

This clone showed up just a few times. The chain joins TRBV5-4 to TRBJ2-1; 12 bases match TRBD1. With V trimmed by 0 bases and J by 7 bases, 11 bases remained unmatched. This CDR3 spans 18 amino acids. Germline CDR1 SGHNT, CDR2 YYREEE (reference sequence). The CDR3 DNA sequence: TGTGCCAGCAGCTTGGCTCCGGGAGGGACAGGGGGCTCAAATGAGCAGTTCTTC. This sequence encodes CASSLAPGGTGGSNEQFF.

This clone occurred a few times. The chain uses TRBV7-2 and TRBJ1-1; D may be TRBD1 (6 bases). There are 13 residues in the CDR3. The V gene lost 8 bases and the J gene lost 4 bases, with 14 bases spanning the gap. CDR1 is SGHTA, CDR2 FQGNSA, per germline. In DNA form, the CDR3 reads TGTGCCAGCCTATACAGGGTCGGCACTGAAGCTTTCTTT. Residues: CASLYRVGTEAFF. Variable domain in full (rest from reference TRBV7-2 and TRBJ1-1): GAGVSQSPSNKVTEKGKDVELRCDPISGHTALYWYRQSLGQGLEFLIYFQGNSAPDKSGLPSDRFSAERTGGSVSTLTIQRTQQEDSAVYLCASLYRVGTEAFFGQGTRLTVV.

There are a few counts of this clone. V and J are TRBV7-9 and TRBJ1-4; tentative D call: TRBD1 (5 bases). Germline CDR1 SEHNR, CDR2 FQNEAQ (reference sequence). Trimming removed 2 bases from V and 8 bases from J, with 9 bases in between. The CDR3 is 13 amino acids. The DNA for the CDR3 is TGTGCCAGCAGCTTAATGGAGGGGGAAAAACTGTTTTTT. Translated, it gives CASSLMEGEKLFF.

The CDR3 region is CASSSPGGLIDTEAFF. Written as DNA, the CDR3 is TGCGCCAGCAGCTCCCCCGGGGGGCTCATAGACACTGAAGCTTTCTTT. V gene TRBV5-1 combines with J gene TRBJ1-1; D possibly corresponds to TRBD1 (6 bases). V was clipped by 3 bases and J by 3 bases, with 18 bases between them. The CDR3 is 16 residues long. Germline CDR1 and CDR2: SGHRS and YFSETQ.

The sample holds a few counts of this clone. The chain couples TRBV7-8 to TRBJ2-7; D is perhaps TRBD1 (6 bases). The CDR3 covers 14 residues. Trimming took 3 bases from V and 7 from J, leaving 16 bases between them. CDR1 and CDR2 from the germline V gene are SGHVS and FQNEAQ. The CDR3 sequence: CASSLTGILREQYF. The CDR3, as DNA: TGTGCCAGCAGCTTGACAGGTATCCTTCGGGAGCAGTACTTC.

This chain connects TRBV30 to TRBJ2-3, with D perhaps matching TRBD2 (5 bases). V lost 3 bases, J lost 4 bases, and 8 bases lay in between. The CDR3 loop spans 12 amino acids. Germline lookup yields CDR1 GTSNPN and CDR2 SVGIG (reference sequence). The CDR3 sequence is CAWRNGADTQYF. In DNA form, the CDR3 reads TGTGCCTGGAGGAACGGGGCAGATACGCAGTATTTT.

The gene calls are TRBV9 and TRBJ2-2, with a weak D call TRBD2 (6 bases). The germline CDR1 and CDR2 sequences are SGDLS and YYNGEE. The V end lost 4 bases, the J end lost 0 bases, and 13 bases lay between the germline ends. The CDR3 is made up of 16 amino acids. CDR3 in amino acids: CASSFWGRPNTGELFF. In nucleotides, the CDR3 is TGTGCCAGCAGCTTTTGGGGGAGGCCGAACACCGGGGAGCTGTTTTTT.

This clone was detected a few times. This chain connects TRBV7-2 to TRBJ2-1; 10 bases align to TRBD2. CDR1 is SGHTA and CDR2 is FQGNSA in the germline V gene. This CDR3 is 15 amino acids long. The V gene end was trimmed by 2 bases and the J gene end by 7 bases; junction bases not matched to a gene: 5. The CDR3 is CASSLRTSGRNEQFF. The CDR3 coding sequence is TGTGCCAGCAGCTTACGGACTAGCGGTAGAAATGAGCAGTTCTTC.

The CDR3 bases are TGCGCCAGCAGCTTGGATACAGGGGAACCCTACGAGCAGTACTTC. Translated, it gives CASSLDTGEPYEQYF. The gene calls are TRBV5-1 and TRBJ2-7; TRBD1 matches 7 bases. The CDR3 loop spans 15 amino acids. CDR1 and CDR2 from the germline V gene are SGHRS and YFSETQ. V lost 0 bases to trimming and J lost 2 bases; unmatched junction nucleotides: 5.

This clone has only a few counts. The chain couples TRBV25-1 to TRBJ1-2; 8 bases match TRBD1. From germline, CDR1 is MGHDK and CDR2 SYGVNS. The CDR3 is 15 residues long. Losses at the gene ends were 6 bases for V and 6 bases for J; bases not matched to a gene: 12. The CDR3 loop reads CASSGTGGILDGYTF. The CDR3 bases are TGTGCCAGCAGCGGGACAGGAGGTATTCTGGATGGCTACACCTTC.

CDR3 sequence (DNA): TGTGCCAGCAGCCTACAGGGGACCATGGAGTACACCGGGGAGCTGTTTTTT. Residues: CASSLQGTMEYTGELFF. V gene TRBV4-2 combines with J gene TRBJ2-2; 7 bases map to TRBD1. This CDR3 comprises 17 residues. Trimming cost V 4 bases and J 3 bases; bases outside gene matches: 11. Germline V lookup: CDR1 LGHNA, CDR2 YNFKEQ.